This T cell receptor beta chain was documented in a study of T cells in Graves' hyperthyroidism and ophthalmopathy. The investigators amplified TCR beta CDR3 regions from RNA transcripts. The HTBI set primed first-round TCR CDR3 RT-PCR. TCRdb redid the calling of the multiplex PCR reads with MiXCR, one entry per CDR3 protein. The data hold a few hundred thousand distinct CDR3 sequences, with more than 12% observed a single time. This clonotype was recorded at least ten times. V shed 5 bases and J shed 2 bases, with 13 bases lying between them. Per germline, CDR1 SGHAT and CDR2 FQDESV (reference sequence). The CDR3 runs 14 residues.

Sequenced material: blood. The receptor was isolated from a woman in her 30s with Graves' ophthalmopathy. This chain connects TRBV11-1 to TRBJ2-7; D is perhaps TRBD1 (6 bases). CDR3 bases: TGTGCCAGCAGCCCTCGACAGGAACCCTACGAGCAGTACTTC. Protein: CASSPRQEPYEQYF.